The next 25 T cell receptor beta chains were all read from a single sample in a study of blood T cell repertoires in COVID-19. Assay used: immunoSEQ multiplex PCR; TCRdb lists only in-frame clones, some missing. The table includes more than 95,000 clones, about 79% detected once. The specimen was peripheral blood. The source of these receptors is a woman older than 75 with active or convalescent COVID-19.

The rearrangement links TRBV28 to TRBJ2-5; 9 bases align to TRBD2. V shed 8 bases, J shed 1 base, and the junction held 5 bases outside the gene matches. This CDR3 comprises 14 residues. Germline values: CDR1 MDHEN, CDR2 SYDVKM. The CDR3 loop reads CASGFSGGQETQYF. Written as DNA, the CDR3 is TGTGCCAGCGGCTTTAGCGGGGGCCAAGAGACCCAGTACTTC. The full variable domain, with the rest looked up from reference TRBV28 and TRBJ2-5, is DVKVTQSSRYLVKRTGEKVFLECVQDMDHENMFWYRQDPGLGLRLIYFSYDVKMKEKGDIPEGYSVSREKKERFSLILESASTNQTSMYLCASGFSGGQETQYFGPGTRLLVL.

The chain uses TRBV27 and TRBJ2-7; 7 bases fit TRBD2. This CDR3 comprises 14 residues. V was clipped by 4 bases and J by 4 bases; unmatched bases: 7. Germline assignment: CDR1 MNHEY and CDR2 SMNVEV (reference sequence). This chain's CDR3 is CASSSWREKYEQYF. Written as DNA, the CDR3 is TGTGCCAGCAGTTCCTGGCGGGAGAAATACGAGCAGTACTTC.

This sequence joins TRBV5-6 and TRBJ1-1, with D possibly being TRBD1 (5 bases). Germline V gives CDR1 SGHDT, CDR2 YYEEEE. This CDR3 has 16 residues. V shed 0 bases and J shed 0 bases, with 12 bases lying between them. CDR3 loop: CASSLAQGTLNTEAFF. The CDR3 DNA reads TGTGCCAGCAGCTTGGCGCAGGGCACCCTGAACACTGAAGCTTTCTTT.

The chain combines TRBV15 with TRBJ1-2; D is unclear. The CDR3 covers 14 residues. In germline, CDR1 is LNHNV, CDR2 YYDKDF (reference sequence). V was clipped by 6 bases and J by 0 bases, with 11 bases between them. DNA for the CDR3: TGTGCCACCAGATCTAGCGGTACTAACTATGGCTACACCTTC. It specifies CATRSSGTNYGYTF.

The chain recombines TRBV11-2 with TRBJ2-5, with 13 bases lining up with TRBD2. CDR1 SGHAT and CDR2 FQNNGV come from the germline V gene. V lost 5 bases to trimming and J lost 5 bases; unmatched junction nucleotides: 17. The CDR3 is 19 residues long. DNA of the CDR3: TGTGCCAGCAGCCGCAATGCAGGACTAGCGGGGGCTCGGAGGGAGACCCAGTACTTC. It encodes CASSRNAGLAGARRETQYF.

The chain recombines TRBV3-1 (or the pseudogene TRBV3-2) with TRBJ1-3; 7 bases align to TRBD1. Germline lookup yields CDR1 LGHDT and CDR2 YNNKEL (reference sequence). V gave up 2 bases and J gave up 4 bases; unmatched junction bases: 11. This CDR3 has 17 residues. The CDR3 sequence: CASSQILVGGGGNTIYF. In DNA, the CDR3 is TGTGCCAGCAGCCAAATTCTTGTAGGAGGGGGCGGAAACACCATATATTTT.

This chain uses TRBV2 with TRBJ2-5; 8 nucleotides match TRBD2. CDR1 and CDR2 (germline): SNHLY, FYNNEI. V dropped 3 bases and J dropped 5; count of bases not matched to a gene: 8. There are 15 residues in the CDR3. This chain's CDR3 is CASSENGRAGETQYF. The CDR3 DNA is TGTGCCAGCAGTGAGAACGGGAGGGCCGGGGAGACCCAGTACTTC.

The gene calls are TRBV21-1 and TRBJ2-3; TRBD1 is taken as the D call from the table, unchecked against the DNA. TRBV21-1 is a pseudogene locus. This CDR3 has 16 residues. The CDR3 here is CASSKTEGAVTDTQYF. CDR3 in DNA: TGTGCCAGCAGCAAAACAGAGGGGGCAGTGACAGATACGCAGTATTTT.

This clone was picked up one time. The rearrangement joins TRBV29-1 to TRBJ2-5; TRBD2 might be the D (6 bases). There are 13 residues in the CDR3. Germline CDR1 is SQVTM and CDR2 is ANQGSEA. V shed 1 base and J shed 5 bases, with 11 bases lying between them. The CDR3 coding sequence is TGCAGCGTTGAAGTCGGGGGTCGGGAGACCCAGTACTTC. Protein sequence: CSVEVGGRETQYF.

The chain has TRBV20-1 and TRBJ2-2, with D tentatively TRBD2 (6 bases). This CDR3 region has 15 residues. The V end lost 3 bases, the J end lost 4 bases, and 15 bases lay between the germline ends. Germline V gives CDR1 DFQATT, CDR2 SNEGSKA (reference sequence). This chain's CDR3 is CSASLPGDFTGELFF. CDR3 in DNA: TGCAGTGCTAGTTTACCCGGGGACTTCACCGGGGAGCTGTTTTTT.

The chain couples TRBV28 to TRBJ1-3; D may be TRBD1 (5 bases). Trimming cost V 4 bases and J 0 bases, with 16 bases left between them. The CDR3 has 17 residues. Germline loops: CDR1 MDHEN, CDR2 SYDVKM. The CDR3 loop reads CASSSLFTGSSGNTIYF. CDR3 bases: TGTGCCAGCAGTTCCCTCTTCACAGGTAGCTCTGGAAACACCATATATTTT. The variable domain in full, completed from reference TRBV28 and TRBJ1-3, reads DVKVTQSSRYLVKRTGEKVFLECVQDMDHENMFWYRQDPGLGLRLIYFSYDVKMKEKGDIPEGYSVSREKKERFSLILESASTNQTSMYLCASSSLFTGSSGNTIYFGEGSWLTVV.

The V call is TRBV2, the J call TRBJ1-5; maybe TRBD1 (5 bases). Germline V lookup: CDR1 SNHLY, CDR2 FYNNEI. V was cut by 1 base and J by 7 bases, with 14 bases left in between. This CDR3 region has 15 residues. The CDR3 sequence is CASSEGSRVEQPQHF. CDR3 bases: TGTGCCAGCAGTGAAGGAAGCAGGGTAGAACAGCCCCAGCATTTT.

The CDR3 bases are TGTGCCAGCAAACGAGACAGGGCTAGCAATCAGCCCCAGCATTTT. This sequence encodes CASKRDRASNQPQHF. V and J are TRBV27 and TRBJ1-5, with 7 nucleotides matching TRBD1. The CDR3 consists of 15 residues. Losses at the gene ends were 7 bases for V and 0 bases for J; bases not matched to a gene: 6. The germline CDR1 and CDR2 sequences are MNHEY and SMNVEV (reference sequence).

The chain carries TRBV6-5 and TRBJ1-5; TRBD1 aligns across 7 bases. V dropped 4 bases and J dropped 6; count of bases not matched to a gene: 6. The CDR3 extends over 14 amino acids. The germline CDR1 and CDR2 sequences are MNHEY and SVGAGI. CDR3 nucleotide sequence: TGTGCCAGCAGTTCAATACAGGGGTTTCAGCCCCAGCATTTT. Translating gives CASSSIQGFQPQHF.

This chain uses TRBV2 with TRBJ1-5; maybe TRBD1 (6 bases). Trimming pared 5 bases from V and 0 bases from J, leaving 14 bases between. This CDR3 has 16 amino acids. From germline, CDR1 is SNHLY and CDR2 FYNNEI. DNA of the CDR3: TGTGCCAGCAGTAAGGGGGACGGACCTAGCAATCAGCCCCAGCATTTT. Protein sequence: CASSKGDGPSNQPQHF. The full variable domain, rest sourced from reference TRBV2 and TRBJ1-5, is EPEVTQTPSHQVTQMGQEVILRCVPISNHLYFYWYRQILGQKVEFLVSFYNNEISEKSEIFDDQFSVERPDGSNFTLKIRSTKLEDSAMYFCASSKGDGPSNQPQHFGDGTRLSIL.

The CDR3 sequence is CAISEPGSTEAFF. The CDR3 DNA reads TGTGCCATCAGTGAGCCCGGGAGCACTGAAGCTTTCTTT. The gene calls are TRBV10-3 and TRBJ1-1; D gene uncertain. CDR3 length: 13 amino acids. Germline lookup yields CDR1 ENHRY and CDR2 SYGVKD. V was clipped by 2 bases and J by 4 bases, with 8 bases between them.

The chain couples TRBV21-1 to TRBJ2-7; the table gives TRBD2 as D, unverified against the DNA. TRBV21-1 is annotated as a pseudogene. This CDR3 has 14 residues. The CDR3 bases are TGTGCCAGCAGGCTCGTTCGGGGGGTATACGAGCAGTACTTC. As protein: CASRLVRGVYEQYF.

To note about this clone: This sample includes further DNA sequences coding for the same CDR3. This chain uses TRBV24-1 with TRBJ1-2, with D hard to call. The CDR3 runs to 12 residues. CDR1 and CDR2 from the germline V gene are KGHDR and SFDVKD. V lost 3 bases to trimming and J lost 2 bases, with 3 bases between them. CDR3: CATSDQNYGYTF. The CDR3 DNA reads as TGTGCCACCAGTGATCAAAACTATGGCTACACCTTC.

The rearrangement joins TRBV2 to TRBJ1-1; the D is unclear. There are 15 residues in the CDR3. In germline, CDR1 is SNHLY, CDR2 FYNNEI. The V and J ends lost 1 base and 3 bases respectively, with 12 bases between them. The CDR3 DNA is TGTGCCAGCAGTGAAGACCCGGGGATGTACACTGAAGCTTTCTTT. Amino acids: CASSEDPGMYTEAFF.

CDR3 residues: CSASKPPEGQEGFSNQPQHF. The CDR3 DNA reads as TGCAGTGCCAGTAAACCTCCTGAGGGACAGGAGGGATTTAGCAATCAGCCCCAGCATTTT. The chain combines TRBV20-1 with TRBJ1-5; 8 positions match TRBD1. CDR3 length equals 20 residues. The germline gives CDR1 DFQATT, CDR2 SNEGSKA (reference sequence). Trimming cost V 6 bases and J 0 bases; bases outside gene matches: 22.

The chain uses TRBV5-4 and TRBJ2-3; TRBD2 matches at 10 bases. The CDR3 is 18 amino acids. Per germline, CDR1 SGHNT and CDR2 YYREEE (reference sequence). With 1 base clipped from V and 3 bases from J, the junction kept 11 bases outside the gene matches. Written as DNA, the CDR3 is TGTGCCAGCAGCTTGAGGAGGGCTAGCGGGAGTCGGACAGATACGCAGTATTTT. Its translation is CASSLRRASGSRTDTQYF.

V and J are TRBV9 and TRBJ2-3, with TRBD2 identical over 10 bases. CDR3 length equals 13 residues. V shed 4 bases and J 6 bases; nucleotides not matched to a gene: 2. In germline, CDR1 is SGDLS, CDR2 YYNGEE. This CDR3 is CASSLAGEDTQYF. CDR3 sequence (DNA): TGTGCCAGCAGCCTAGCGGGGGAGGATACGCAGTATTTT.

The rearrangement links TRBV4-1 to TRBJ1-1; D might be TRBD1 (6 bases). The CDR3 spans 15 residues. The germline gives CDR1 MGHRA, CDR2 YSYEKL. The V and J ends lost 4 bases and 0 bases respectively, with 12 bases between them. DNA of the CDR3: TGCGCCAGCAGCCCCGAACAGGGCGTGAACACTGAAGCTTTCTTT. It encodes CASSPEQGVNTEAFF.

The rearrangement links TRBV13 to TRBJ2-6; 7 nucleotides agree with TRBD2. CDR1 is PRHDT and CDR2 is FYEKMQ in the germline V gene (reference sequence). The J segment lost 0 bases and the V segment lost 6 bases, leaving 2 bases of the junction unmatched. The CDR3 spans 15 residues. The CDR3 DNA follows: TGTGCCAGCAGAGGCGGGAGCTCTGGGGCCAACGTCCTGACTTTC. Translation gives CASRGGSSGANVLTF.

The chain links TRBV27 to TRBJ2-7; 8 nucleotides line up with TRBD1. The trim removed 4 bases at V and 2 bases at J, leaving 4 bases unmatched. In germline, CDR1 is MNHEY, CDR2 SMNVEV (reference sequence). The CDR3 has 14 amino acids. CDR3 region: CASSWTGSTYEQYF. In nucleotides, the CDR3 is TGTGCCAGCAGTTGGACAGGGTCAACCTACGAGCAGTACTTC.